The sequence of this T cell receptor beta chain was determined in a study of early T cells in non-severe SARS-CoV-2 infection. Study background: The sequenced material was bulk RNA from unsorted whole blood, and its chains were unpaired. Study-wide points: Using VDJdb, the matching emphasized anti-spike CD8 responses while missing private and CD4 specificities.

This clonotype was picked up many times. The antigen remains unidentified. Unique molecular identifiers tagged individual cDNA molecules. TCRdb passed the 5' RACE reads through MiXCR, listing each CDR3 protein once. The sample contains roughly 80,000 distinct CDR3 sequences, about 10% of which appear only once. Germline assignment: CDR1 SEHNR and CDR2 FQNEAQ (reference sequence). The CDR3 length is 14 residues. V shed 5 bases and J 9 bases; nucleotides not matched to a gene: 7. The TCR comes from an adult who was a healthcare worker with PCR-confirmed SARS-CoV-2 infection or an uninfected control (not recorded which). Material: whole blood, obtained at baseline. The chain couples TRBV7-9 to TRBJ2-1; TRBD1 agrees at 10 bases. CDR3 bases: TGTGCCAGCAGCCCCCCGCGGGACAGGGGTGAGCAGTTCTTC. It yields the protein CASSPPRDRGEQFF.